Below, 26 T cell receptor beta chains from the same sample are listed, as sequenced in a study of T cells after yellow fever vaccination. TCRdb called the 5' RACE reads again in MiXCR, with one record for every CDR3 protein. This sample has some 200,000 distinct CDR3 sequences, with under 3.5% found just once. The material sequenced was CD4+ T cells sorted from PBMCs, taken 10 days after the yellow fever booster vaccination. The receptors originated from a man aged 18-30 years who received the YFV17D yellow fever vaccine.

This clonotype has a count of ten or more. The V call is TRBV20-1, the J call TRBJ2-3; TRBD2 might be the D (5 bases). V was pared by 1 base and J by 2 bases, with 19 bases between. This CDR3 contains 17 residues. The germline CDR1 and CDR2 sequences are DFQATT and SNEGSKA (reference sequence). The CDR3 bases are TGCAGTGCTAGAGTCATGTCCGGGGTCTACTACACAGATACGCAGTATTTT. Encoded protein: CSARVMSGVYYTDTQYF.

This clonotype showed up many times. The chain joins TRBV15 to TRBJ2-2; D gene unclear. CDR1 LNHNV and CDR2 YYDKDF come from the germline V gene (reference sequence). The CDR3 is made up of 13 amino acids. V lost 0 bases and J 7 bases, leaving 6 bases between the germline ends. In nucleotides, the CDR3 is TGTGCCACCAGCAGAGATCGGGTCGGGGAGCTGTTTTTT. Translating gives CATSRDRVGELFF.

In this sample, this clonotype turned up many times. V and J are TRBV11-3 and TRBJ2-1; TRBD2 is a possible D gene (6 bases). V gave up 3 bases and J gave up 4 bases, with 13 bases separating them. CDR1 and CDR2 (germline): SGHNT, YENEEA. CDR3 length: 15 residues. CDR3: CASSFGGSLYNEQFF. In nucleotides, the CDR3 is TGTGCCAGCAGCTTCGGGGGATCTCTATACAATGAGCAGTTCTTC. Variable domain in full (rest from reference TRBV11-3 and TRBJ2-1): EAGVVQSPRYKIIEKKQPVAFWCNPISGHNTLYWYLQNLGQGPELLIRYENEEAVDDSQLPKDRFSAERLKGVDSTLKIQPAELGDSAVYLCASSFGGSLYNEQFFGPGTRLTVL.

This clonotype has more than one count but fewer than ten. The chain has TRBV12-3 or TRBV12-4 and TRBJ1-2; no clear D gene. V lost 3 bases, J lost 4 bases, and 3 bases lay in between. The CDR3 has 11 residues. CDR3 in amino acids: CASSFSYGYTF. CDR3 nucleotides: TGTGCCAGCAGTTTCAGCTATGGCTACACCTTC.

This clonotype was seen a handful of times. The CDR3 region is CASSQTRGNGNTEAFF. The CDR3 DNA reads as TGTGCCAGCAGCCAAACGAGGGGGAACGGGAACACTGAAGCTTTCTTT. The chain links TRBV3-1 to TRBJ1-1, with D possibly TRBD1 on 6 matching bases. The CDR3 covers 16 residues. Germline CDR1 reads LGHDT; CDR2 reads YNNKEL (reference sequence). Trimming shortened V by 2 bases and J by 1 base, and 14 bases separated the two germline ends.

This clonotype showed up many times. The chain combines TRBV7-3 with TRBJ2-1, with 7 bases aligning to TRBD2. After removal of 0 bases from V and 9 bases from J, the junction contained 8 bases not matched to a gene. CDR3 length: 15 residues. Germline V CDR1 and CDR2: SGHTA, FQGTGA. The CDR3 coding sequence is TGTGCCAGCAGCTTAACTTTAGGACTAGTAGGTGAGCAGTTCTTC. It specifies CASSLTLGLVGEQFF.

This clonotype was observed many times. The rearrangement joins TRBV7-9 to TRBJ1-4; TRBD1 is a possible D gene (6 bases). This CDR3 comprises 14 residues. Germline loops: CDR1 SEHNR, CDR2 FQNEAQ (reference sequence). The V end was cut by 5 bases, the J end by 2 bases, with 9 bases between. CDR3 amino acids: CASSPGQTNEKLFF. DNA for the CDR3: TGTGCCAGCAGCCCAGGACAGACTAATGAAAAACTGTTTTTT. The full variable domain, its missing parts supplied by reference TRBV7-9 and TRBJ1-4, is DTGVSQNPRHKITKRGQNVTFRCDPISEHNRLYWYRQTLGQGPEFLTYFQNEAQLEKSRLLSDRFSAERPKGSFSTLEIQRTEQGDSAMYLCASSPGQTNEKLFFGSGTQLSVL.

In its sample, this clonotype was seen a few times. This rearrangement joins TRBV28 to TRBJ1-6, with D unresolved. This CDR3 has 16 residues. Trimming took off 5 bases at V and 9 bases at J, with 20 bases between the two ends. Per germline, CDR1 MDHEN and CDR2 SYDVKM. CDR3 in DNA: TGTGCCAGCAGTCTTTTCCGTATGTCGGGAAGTTCACCCCTCCACTTT. Protein product: CASSLFRMSGSSPLHF.

This clonotype was counted ten times or more. The J gene is TRBJ1-4, the V gene TRBV5-1, with TRBD1 matching over 7 bases. Losses at the gene ends were 4 bases for V and 6 bases for J; bases not matched to a gene: 6. The CDR3 sequence is 14 residues long. Germline lookup yields CDR1 SGHRS and CDR2 YFSETQ. CDR3 DNA: TGCGCCAGCAGCCGGGGACAGATTGATGAAAAACTGTTTTTT. This encodes CASSRGQIDEKLFF. The full variable domain, its missing parts supplied by reference TRBV5-1 and TRBJ1-4, is KAGVTQTPRYLIKTRGQQVTLSCSPISGHRSVSWYQQTPGQGLQFLFEYFSETQRNKGNFPGRFSGRQFSNSRSEMNVSTLELGDSALYLCASSRGQIDEKLFFGSGTQLSVL.

This chain connects TRBV27 to TRBJ1-1; TRBD1 aligns across 10 bases. The CDR3 loop spans 17 amino acids. The J segment lost 5 bases and the V segment lost 4 bases, leaving 13 bases of the junction unmatched. CDR1 and CDR2 from the germline V gene are MNHEY and SMNVEV (reference sequence). The CDR3 here is CASSSLGTGVIWTEAFF. In DNA form, the CDR3 reads TGTGCCAGCAGTTCCCTTGGGACAGGGGTGATTTGGACTGAAGCTTTCTTT.

This clonotype was recorded many times. This sequence joins TRBV29-1 and TRBJ2-7; tentatively, D is TRBD1 (5 bases). The CDR3 consists of 14 residues. V was trimmed by 7 bases and J by 0 bases, leaving 16 bases between them. CDR1 SQVTM and CDR2 ANQGSEA come from the germline V gene. CDR3 DNA: TGCAGCGCCACAGGCAAAGCATCCTCCTACGAGCAGTACTTC. It is translated as CSATGKASSYEQYF.

The chain employs TRBV12-3 or TRBV12-4 and TRBJ2-1; 7 nucleotides align to TRBD2. V was pared by 6 bases and J by 9 bases, with 17 bases of the junction left unmatched. The CDR3 loop spans 16 amino acids. The CDR3 DNA reads TGTGCCAGCAGCCTCGGTGGCGGACTAGTCCGGGGTGAGCAGTTCTTC. Translated, it gives CASSLGGGLVRGEQFF.

A few counts support this clonotype. This chain joins TRBV10-3 and TRBJ1-5; D not certain. V was shortened by 6 bases and J by 4 bases, with 22 bases between the two germline ends. The CDR3 consists of 17 residues. CDR1 ENHRY and CDR2 SYGVKD come from the germline V gene. This CDR3 is CAISEAGSLPGNQPQHF. The CDR3 DNA follows: TGTGCCATCAGCGAGGCAGGATCCCTTCCTGGGAATCAGCCCCAGCATTTT.

This clonotype was observed at least ten times. The J gene is TRBJ2-5, the V gene TRBV3-1; D remains ambiguous. The CDR3 extends over 11 amino acids. Germline-derived CDR1 and CDR2 are LGHDT and YNNKEL (reference sequence). V was clipped by 1 base and J by 5 bases, with 2 bases between them. CDR3: CASSQVETQYF. The CDR3 nucleotides are TGTGCCAGCAGCCAAGTCGAGACCCAGTACTTC.

This clonotype was found a few times. V gene TRBV5-1 combines with J gene TRBJ2-1; tentatively, D is TRBD1 or TRBD2 (7 bases each). This CDR3 contains 13 residues. V dropped 7 bases and J dropped 9 bases, with 17 bases sitting between them. Germline V gene data show CDR1 as SGHRS and CDR2 as YFSETQ. The CDR3: CASRPGGEGEQFF. CDR3 DNA: TGCGCCAGCCGACCAGGGGGGGAGGGTGAGCAGTTCTTC.

The chain has TRBV7-6 and TRBJ2-3; D remains ambiguous. The germline CDR1 and CDR2 sequences are SGHVS and FNYEAQ. This CDR3 has 13 residues. Trimming removed 1 base at V and 6 bases at J, with 8 bases between. The CDR3 DNA follows: TGTGCCAGCAGCTTAGGGCCCCTCGATACGCAGTATTTT. Residues: CASSLGPLDTQYF.

There are a few counts of this clonotype. The CDR3 region is CASRSLQGSHTQYF. As DNA, the CDR3 is TGTGCCAGCAGATCCCTACAGGGTTCCCATACGCAGTATTTT. This sequence joins TRBV11-2 and TRBJ2-3, with D perhaps matching TRBD1 (6 bases). Trimming pared 6 bases from V and 7 bases from J, leaving 17 bases between. This CDR3 spans 14 amino acids. Germline V gene data show CDR1 as SGHAT and CDR2 as FQNNGV. Together with reference TRBV11-2 and TRBJ2-3, the CDR3 gives the full variable domain: EAGVAQSPRYKIIEKRQSVAFWCNPISGHATLYWYQQILGQGPKLLIQFQNNGVVDDSQLPKDRFSAERLKGVDSTLKIQPAKLEDSAVYLCASRSLQGSHTQYFGPGTRLTVL.

This clonotype came up a few times. The V call is TRBV23-1, the J call TRBJ2-3; 11 bases are shared with TRBD2. TRBV23-1 is an open reading frame, and its role is uncertain. Unmatched junction bases numbered 13, after V lost 0 bases and J lost 5 bases. There are 19 residues in the CDR3. Here the CDR3 reads CASSQSGASGGSCGDTQYF. The CDR3 coding sequence is TGCGCCAGCAGTCAATCCGGGGCTAGCGGGGGGTCCTGTGGAGATACGCAGTATTTT.

The chain's CDR3 is CASSFDLGGANEQFF. The DNA for the CDR3 is TGTGCCAGCAGTTTTGATCTCGGGGGGGCCAATGAGCAGTTCTTC. V gene TRBV12-3 or TRBV12-4 combines with J gene TRBJ2-1; TRBD2 aligns across 8 bases. V shed 3 bases, J shed 6 bases, and the junction held 7 bases outside the gene matches. There are 15 residues in the CDR3.

The CDR3 region is CASSYSRGFDGYTF. CDR3 nucleotides: TGTGCCAGCAGTTACTCGAGGGGGTTTGATGGCTACACCTTC. The chain combines TRBV6-5 with TRBJ1-2; a possible D gene is TRBD1 (6 bases). The CDR3 contains 14 residues. CDR1 MNHEY and CDR2 SVGAGI come from the germline V gene. V shed 0 bases and J shed 6 bases, with 11 bases lying between them.

The table lists this clonotype with many counts. The rearrangement links TRBV7-9 to TRBJ1-4; tentative D call: TRBD1 (5 bases). The V end was cut by 2 bases, the J end by 1 base, with 5 bases between. This CDR3 spans 14 amino acids. Germline CDR1 reads SEHNR; CDR2 reads FQNEAQ (reference sequence). The CDR3 nucleotides are TGTGCCAGCAGCTTACAGGGAACTAATGAAAAACTGTTTTTT. This sequence encodes CASSLQGTNEKLFF.

This clonotype was observed at least ten times. V gene TRBV7-3 combines with J gene TRBJ2-3, with a weak D call TRBD2 (6 bases). With 2 bases removed from V and 4 bases from J, the gap between germline ends came to 13 bases. The CDR3 extends over 15 amino acids. Germline-derived CDR1 and CDR2 are SGHTA and FQGTGA. The CDR3 bases are TGTGCCAGCAGCTTACTAGCGACCCCTCCAGATACGCAGTATTTT. Protein: CASSLLATPPDTQYF.

V is TRBV4-2 and J is TRBJ2-7, with D unresolved. Per the germline V gene, CDR1 is LGHNA and CDR2 is YNFKEQ. The CDR3 spans 15 residues. Trimming removed 1 base from V and 2 bases from J, with 12 bases in between. CDR3 sequence reads: CASSQAFSGAYEQYF. CDR3 nucleotides: TGTGCCAGCAGCCAAGCGTTCAGTGGCGCCTACGAGCAGTACTTC.

This clonotype showed up just a few times. CDR3 coding DNA: TGTGCCAGCAGCTTAGGCCAGGGGGCGAGCTATGGCTACACCTTC. The encoded protein is CASSLGQGASYGYTF. The chain uses TRBV7-2 and TRBJ1-2; TRBD1 matches 8 bases. The CDR3 covers 15 residues. With V trimmed by 1 base and J by 4 bases, 5 bases remained unmatched. CDR1 and CDR2 from the germline V gene are SGHTA and FQGNSA. The full variable domain, its missing parts supplied by reference TRBV7-2 and TRBJ1-2, is GAGVSQSPSNKVTEKGKDVELRCDPISGHTALYWYRQSLGQGLEFLIYFQGNSAPDKSGLPSDRFSAERTGGSVSTLTIQRTQQEDSAVYLCASSLGQGASYGYTFGSGTRLTVV.

This clonotype was observed many times. The V and J genes are TRBV11-2 and TRBJ1-1; 8 positions agree with TRBD1. This CDR3 contains 13 residues. Germline trimming cut 1 base from V and 9 bases from J; bases unmatched to any gene: 4. CDR1 and CDR2 from the germline V gene are SGHAT and FQNNGV. The CDR3: CASSLVPRGQAFF. The CDR3 nucleotides read TGTGCCAGCAGCTTAGTCCCCAGGGGGCAAGCTTTCTTT. Full variable domain (remainder filled in from reference TRBV11-2 and TRBJ1-1): EAGVAQSPRYKIIEKRQSVAFWCNPISGHATLYWYQQILGQGPKLLIQFQNNGVVDDSQLPKDRFSAERLKGVDSTLKIQPAKLEDSAVYLCASSLVPRGQAFFGQGTRLTVV.

The chain is built from TRBV7-2 and TRBJ1-1, with D perhaps matching TRBD1 (6 bases). The CDR3 spans 14 residues. V dropped 1 base and J dropped 3 bases, with 9 bases sitting between them. Germline V lookup: CDR1 SGHTA, CDR2 FQGNSA. CDR3 nucleotide sequence: TGTGCCAGCAGCTTAGAAGGGGGGTACACTGAAGCTTTCTTT. Encoded protein: CASSLEGGYTEAFF. Based on the CDR3 plus reference TRBV7-2 and TRBJ1-1, the full variable domain is GAGVSQSPSNKVTEKGKDVELRCDPISGHTALYWYRQSLGQGLEFLIYFQGNSAPDKSGLPSDRFSAERTGGSVSTLTIQRTQQEDSAVYLCASSLEGGYTEAFFGQGTRLTVV.